The rows below give T cell receptor beta chains drawn from one sample of a study of cytomegalovirus exposure and HLA in healthy donors. Here immunoSEQ multiplex PCR was the method, and the copy in TCRdb shows in-frame clones only, minus some. The sample consists of some 160,000 clones, approximately 80% of them appearing once. The specimen sequenced was PBMCs. Receptor source: a male donor in good health and CMV-seropositive. Each CDR3 is given without its conserved first and last residue. The D gene is left open where the match is weak.

J,D,V,CDR3
TRBJ2-1,NA,TRBV11-1,ASSLELGPSTYNEQF
TRBJ2-7,NA,TRBV25-1,ASSERSYEQY
TRBJ2-3,TRBD1,TRBV19,ASSRGQGIADTQY
TRBJ1-4,TRBD1,TRBV6-1,ASSASPGQGVEKLF
TRBJ2-7,NA,TRBV19,ASSIEGPSVGGYEQY
TRBJ2-3,TRBD2,TRBV5-1,ASSRGTSGSTDTQY
TRBJ2-6,NA,TRBV11-2,ASSLARGRAANVLT
TRBJ1-5,NA,TRBV5-8,ASSFRGSSQPQH
TRBJ2-5,NA,TRBV11-2,ASSLVNQETQY
TRBJ1-2,NA,TRBV6-1,ASSRRGDGYT
TRBJ1-6,NA,TRBV7-2,ASSSSTGVGSPLH
TRBJ2-2,NA,TRBV11-3,ASSSRPENTGELF
TRBJ1-2,NA,TRBV20-1,SARLGPGYT
TRBJ1-2,NA,TRBV19,ASSTARTRRNYGYT
TRBJ2-5,NA,TRBV28,ASSKLSRETQY
TRBJ1-2,NA,TRBV28,ASSFPQGDYYGYT
TRBJ2-5,NA,TRBV7-9,ANSRRDQETQY
TRBJ1-1,TRBD1,TRBV7-9,ASSLAGGIGEAF
TRBJ2-2,TRBD2,TRBV12-5,ASGAVAGGTGELF
TRBJ2-7,TRBD1,TRBV27,ASRSPQGEYEQY
TRBJ2-2,NA,TRBV4-2,ASSQVLAWRDDTGELF
TRBJ2-7,TRBD1,TRBV5-1,ASSGQGAYEQY
TRBJ2-7,NA,TRBV7-2,ASSFWSSSTYEQY
TRBJ2-1,NA,TRBV4-2,ASSHPSRNQNNEQF
TRBJ2-3,NA,TRBV11-2,ASSLQSTDTQY
TRBJ1-2,TRBD1,TRBV28,ASSLRDRDNGYT
TRBJ1-2,NA,TRBV5-1,ASSLTGLNGGYT
TRBJ2-7,TRBD1,TRBV6-6,ASRPPGQGASEQY
TRBJ2-7,TRBD2,TRBV7-6,ASSTSGRPHEQY
TRBJ2-7,NA,TRBV5-4,ASTRGRVSYEQY
TRBJ1-3,NA,TRBV18,ASSPDLQAVNTIY
TRBJ1-5,NA,TRBV27,ASSFSRYSNQPQH
TRBJ2-2,TRBD2,TRBV7-9,SSRHRTSGSGLTGELF
TRBJ1-5,NA,TRBV15,ATSRPRDGGRNQPQH
TRBJ2-5,TRBD2,TRBV19,ASSNPAGDQETQY
TRBJ1-1,NA,TRBV27,ASSETGTVAEAF
TRBJ1-6,NA,TRBV6-6,ASIRPVRPGSPLH
TRBJ1-4,NA,TRBV18,ASSRQGHATNEKLF
TRBJ1-4,TRBD1,TRBV5-1,ASSSLGGADEKLF
TRBJ2-7,NA,TRBV7-9,ASSPGERWY